This T cell receptor (beta chain) was recorded in a study of Ad26.COV2.S vaccination and SARS-CoV-2 variants (dated by TCRdb to the early 2020s). Describing the broader study: Donors in the vaccine arm were drawn from COV1001, a phase I-IIa trial of Ad26.COV2.S in healthy adults that was multicentre, randomized, double-blind and placebo-controlled. Investigators remained blinded to trial group allocation during experiments and outcome assessment. Trial participants were randomized into five groups of five, in which low-dose or high-dose Ad26.COV2.S was given once or twice, or placebo was given on both occasions. Ad26.COV2.S was administered intramuscularly at a dose of 5x10^10 or 1x10^11 viral particles, either as one shot or as two shots given 56 days apart. TCRbeta repertoire sequencing served as the tool for gauging how specific and how broad the SARS-CoV-2-reactive T cell receptors were following Ad26.COV2.S vaccination. The TCR-sequenced set comprised around 32 samples: some 19 Ad26.COV2.S vaccine recipients, 5 placebo recipients and 8 SARS-CoV-2 convalescent individuals. Overall results and qualifications from the work: According to the authors, total T cell responses may have been underestimated by the TCR breadth and depth analyses. Spike-specific TCR breadth was higher in Ad26.COV2.S recipients than in placebo recipients (P = 0.0014). Comparing responses between vaccine doses or regimens was not something the study was powered to do. After vaccination, spike-specific CD8+ and CD4+ T cell responses were reported to show substantial breadth. Vaccine and placebo recipients had similar non-spike TCR breadth, a finding consistent with the vaccine containing only spike.

The treatment or condition label here, explained by the study, means: some 20 received Ad26.COV2.S at low or high dose, single or two shots; 5 received placebo; per-sample allocation not given. Repertoires of vaccine and placebo recipients were sequenced from samples collected on day 63 after the first injection. Cohort 1b enrolled roughly 25 adults aged 18-55 years at a single site in Boston, USA, between 29 July and 7 August 2020. Ad26.COV2.S was a replication-incompetent adenovirus type 26 vector expressing a prefusion-stabilized SARS-CoV-2 spike protein from the original Wuhan strain. The germline V gene (reference sequence) provides CDR1 GTSNPN and CDR2 SVGIG. Trimming accounts for 4 bases at V and 4 bases at J, while the number of junction bases matched to no gene is 6. The CDR3 measures 14 amino acids from cysteine to phenylalanine. Left in the record is the CDR3 DNA by itself, 42 bases read in frame from the first base.

The immunoSEQ Assay was the method used to sequence TCRbeta CDR3 regions. After extraction, genomic DNA underwent amplification by bias-controlled multiplex PCR, followed by high-throughput sequencing. For the original study's pipeline: To quantify the absolute abundance of every unique TCRbeta CDR3 region, sequences were collapsed and filtered. Usable DNA was measured by amplifying reference genes present in all nucleated cells, and TCRbeta template counts were normalized to that usable DNA to estimate T cell fraction. Repertoire TCRs were annotated as SARS-CoV-2-specific when V gene, CDR3 amino acid sequence and J gene were exactly matched to a known reactive TCR set. The reference SARS-CoV-2 TCR set was derived from MIRA and filtered for enrichment in COVID-19-positive ImmuneCODE repertoires, a step that removed public or cross-reactive TCRs. Based on the MIRA antigens, annotated TCRs were further analysed at the level of specific ORF or position within ORF. Depth was the summed frequency of annotated unique rearrangements, while breadth was defined as annotated unique rearrangements over total unique productive rearrangements. Group comparisons of TCR breadth used two-sided Wilcoxon rank-sum tests. TCRdb took over this immuneACCESS table, retaining in-frame rearrangements with V and J assigned. Such tables are incomplete; in checked studies, under half of the missing clones stem from an unresolved V gene, and the remainder is unexplained. That table is the source of V, J and clone size, and D and trimming were worked out from the DNA. This sample gives under 250,000 clones in total; around 85% of them show up just once. The ten largest clones capture roughly 3% of the sample.

This clone was found a few times. What this receptor recognizes is not known. No much larger clone exists at a distance of one base, and base qualities are not known. The receptor chain draws on TRBV30 and TRBJ2-3; 9 central bases correspond to TRBD2. The source material was peripheral blood, sampled in a trial of Ad26.COV2.S vaccine versus placebo. This sequence was found in a person aged 18-60 years who received the Ad26.COV2.S COVID-19 vaccine or a placebo. The CDR3 reads as follows: CAWNPSGGPDTQYF. The nucleotides are TGTGCCTGGAACCCAAGCGGGGGGCCAGATACGCAGTATTTT. The variable domain in full, with residues beyond the CDR3 obtained from the reference TRBV30 and TRBJ2-3 genes, is SQTIHQWPATLVQPVGSPLSLECTVEGTSNPNLYWYRQAAGRGLQLLFYSVGIGQISSEVPQNLSASRPQDRQFILSSKKLLLSDSGFYLCAWNPSGGPDTQYFGPGTRLTVL.